This T cell receptor beta chain was sequenced for a study of cytotoxic CD8 clonotypes in ibrutinib-treated CLL. Study-wide context: Mean productive templates were 255,043; mean productive rearrangements were 94,082.

This clone was seen just once. Using immunoSEQ multiplex PCR, the repertoire was profiled, and TCRdb retains in-frame clones only, with some absent. Of 150,000 to 200,000 clones listed, 70% to 90% were seen once; the top ten hold about 3%. Germline CDR1 is SGHRS and CDR2 is YFSETQ. Trimming removed 1 base from V and 5 bases from J; junction bases left unmatched: 10. The CDR3 is 16 amino acids. The source material was PBMCs, sampled at disease progression, from a patient treated with ibrutinib. This chain joins TRBV5-1 and TRBJ2-7; TRBD2 matches at 9 bases. This receptor was identified in a human donor with chronic lymphocytic leukemia. The CDR3 region is CASSLRLAGRADEQYF. The CDR3 coding sequence is TGCGCCAGCAGCTTGAGGCTAGCGGGAAGGGCCGACGAGCAGTACTTC.